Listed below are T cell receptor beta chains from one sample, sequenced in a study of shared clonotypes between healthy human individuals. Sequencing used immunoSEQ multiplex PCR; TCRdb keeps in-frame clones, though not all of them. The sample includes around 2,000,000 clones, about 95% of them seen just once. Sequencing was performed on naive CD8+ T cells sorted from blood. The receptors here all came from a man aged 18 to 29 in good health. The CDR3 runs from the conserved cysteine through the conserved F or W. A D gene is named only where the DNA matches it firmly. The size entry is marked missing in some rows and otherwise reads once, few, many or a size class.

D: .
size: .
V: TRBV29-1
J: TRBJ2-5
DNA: TGCAGCGTTGAGATCACGGAGGACCAAGAGACCCAGTACTTC
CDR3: CSVEITEDQETQYF

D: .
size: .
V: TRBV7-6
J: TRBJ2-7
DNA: TGTGCCAGCAGCCCCTGGGGGGGGCAGGATAGGAAGTACTTC
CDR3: CASSPWGGQDRKYF

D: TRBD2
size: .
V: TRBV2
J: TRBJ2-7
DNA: TGTGCCAGCAGTGAATCAGGACTAGCGCATAGCACCTACGAGCAGTACTTC
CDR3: CASSESGLAHSTYEQYF

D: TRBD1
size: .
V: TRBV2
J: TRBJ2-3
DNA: TGTGCCAGCAGTTCCCCTACAGGGGCAGATACGCAGTATTTT
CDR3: CASSSPTGADTQYF

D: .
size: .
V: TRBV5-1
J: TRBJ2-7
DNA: TGCGCCAGCAGCTTGGACAGGTTAACCTACGAGCAGTACTTC
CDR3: CASSLDRLTYEQYF

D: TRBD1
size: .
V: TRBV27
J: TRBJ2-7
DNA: TGTGCCAGCAGTTTAGTAGGGACAGGGGACTACGAGCAGTACTTC
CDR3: CASSLVGTGDYEQYF

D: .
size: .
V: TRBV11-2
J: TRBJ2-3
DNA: TGTGCCAGCAGCCTAGGCGCTTACACAGATACGCAGTATTTT
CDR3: CASSLGAYTDTQYF

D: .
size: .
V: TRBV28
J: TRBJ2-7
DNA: TGTGCCAGCAGTTCCCTCCAACGCGGGGAAAACTACGAGCAGTACTTC
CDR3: CASSSLQRGENYEQYF

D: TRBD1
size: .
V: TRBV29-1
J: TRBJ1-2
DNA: TGCAGCGTTGAAATACAGGGGGCGGGCTATGGCTACACCTTC
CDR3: CSVEIQGAGYGYTF

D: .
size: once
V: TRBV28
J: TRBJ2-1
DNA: TGTGCCAGCAGCACTATGGGGGGCGCCTACAATGAGCAGTTCTTC
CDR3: CASSTMGGAYNEQFF

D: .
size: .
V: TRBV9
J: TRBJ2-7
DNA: TGTGCCAGCAGCGTAGTTCCAGGGTACGAGCAGTACTTC
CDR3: CASSVVPGYEQYF

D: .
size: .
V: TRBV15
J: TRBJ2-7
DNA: TGTGCCACCAGCCCCTGGGTGGGCGGCGGACACTCCTACGAGCAGTACTTC
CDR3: CATSPWVGGGHSYEQYF

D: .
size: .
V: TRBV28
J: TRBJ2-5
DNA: TGTGCCAGCAGCTCCCCTCATAGGGGGGAGACCCAGTACTTC
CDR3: CASSSPHRGETQYF

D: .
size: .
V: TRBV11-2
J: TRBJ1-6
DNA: TGTGCCAGCAGCTTACGAACGAATAATTCACCCCTCCACTTT
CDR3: CASSLRTNNSPLHF

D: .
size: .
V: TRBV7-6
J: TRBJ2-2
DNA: TGTGCCAGCAGCTTAGCGGCTGGCAACACCGGGGAGCTGTTTTTT
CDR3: CASSLAAGNTGELFF

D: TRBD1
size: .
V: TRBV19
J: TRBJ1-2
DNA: TGTGCCAGTAGTATCAAGCGGGGACAGAGAGCGAACTATGGCTACACCTTC
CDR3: CASSIKRGQRANYGYTF

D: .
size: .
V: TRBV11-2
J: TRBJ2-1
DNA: TGTGCCAGCGGCACGGGGGGCGCCTACAATGAGCAGTTCTTC
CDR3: CASGTGGAYNEQFF

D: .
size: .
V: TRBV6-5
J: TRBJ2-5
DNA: TGTGCCAGCAGTTACTCGAGCGGTTCTGAGACCCAGTACTTC
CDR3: CASSYSSGSETQYF

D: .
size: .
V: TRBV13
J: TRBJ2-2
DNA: TGTGCCAGCAGTCCTAGGACCGGGGAGCTGTTTTTT
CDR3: CASSPRTGELFF

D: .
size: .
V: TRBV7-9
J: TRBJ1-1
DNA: TGTGCCAGCAGCTTAACATCTGAGGGATGGGCTGAAGCTTTCTTT
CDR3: CASSLTSEGWAEAFF

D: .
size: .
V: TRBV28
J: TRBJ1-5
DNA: TGTGCCAGCAGTTTCCCCCAGAGCAATCAGCCCCAGCATTTT
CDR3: CASSFPQSNQPQHF

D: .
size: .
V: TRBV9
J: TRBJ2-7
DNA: TGTGCCAGCAGCGCCGCAGGGATTAACTACGAGCAGTACTTC
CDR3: CASSAAGINYEQYF

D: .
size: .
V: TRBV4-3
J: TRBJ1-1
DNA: TGCGCCAGCAGCCAAGATTACTTGGGGGACACTGAAGCTTTCTTT
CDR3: CASSQDYLGDTEAFF

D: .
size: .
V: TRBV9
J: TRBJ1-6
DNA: TGTGCCAGCAGCGGACCTGTTCCGGACGACTATAATTCACCCCTCCACTTT
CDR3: CASSGPVPDDYNSPLHF

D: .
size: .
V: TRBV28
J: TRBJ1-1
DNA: TGTGCCAGCAGTTTAGGCAGGGCGAGGTCTGAAGCTTTCTTT
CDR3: CASSLGRARSEAFF

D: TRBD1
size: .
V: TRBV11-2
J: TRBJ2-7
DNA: TGTGCCAGCAGCCCTACCGGGACAGGCGGGTGGGAGCAGTACTTC
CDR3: CASSPTGTGGWEQYF

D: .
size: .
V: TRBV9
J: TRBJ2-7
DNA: TGTGCCAGCAGCGTAGCCGGGGGACCTACCTACGAGCAGTACTTC
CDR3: CASSVAGGPTYEQYF

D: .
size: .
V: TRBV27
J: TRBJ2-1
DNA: TGTGCCAGCGGAGCAGGCTCCTACAATGAGCAGTTCTTC
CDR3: CASGAGSYNEQFF

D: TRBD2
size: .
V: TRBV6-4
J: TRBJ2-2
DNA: TGTGCCAGCAGTGACCCGGGACTAGCGGGAGGAAGCCCCCCGAACACCGGGGAGCTGTTTTTT
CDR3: CASSDPGLAGGSPPNTGELFF

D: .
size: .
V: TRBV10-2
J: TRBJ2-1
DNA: TGCGCCAGCAGTGAGTCCCGACTCATCAATGAGCAGTTCTTC
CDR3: CASSESRLINEQFF

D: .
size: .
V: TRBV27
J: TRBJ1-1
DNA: TGTGCCAGCAGTTTGTCCCCTACAACGGACACTGAAGCTTTCTTT
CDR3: CASSLSPTTDTEAFF

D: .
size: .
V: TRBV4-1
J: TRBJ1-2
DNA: TGCGCCAGCAGCCAAGCCCCTGGGCGCGGGAATGGCTACACCTTC
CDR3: CASSQAPGRGNGYTF

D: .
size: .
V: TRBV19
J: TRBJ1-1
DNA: TGTGCCAGTAGTAGGGAGGGGTCAAACACTGAAGCTTTCTTT
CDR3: CASSREGSNTEAFF